The 27 T cell receptor beta chains given below trace back to one sample, sequenced in a study of T-cell reconstitution after alpha-beta-depleted transplantation in children. TCRbeta library preparation incorporated unique molecular identifiers. TCRdb recomputed calls from the PCR reads with MiXCR, one row per CDR3 protein. This table has just under 250,000 distinct CDR3 sequences, about 25% appearing once. The starting material was PBMCs, obtained before TCRalphabeta/CD19-depleted stem cell transplant. Every receptor here comes from a girl aged 2-10 years with Fanconi anemia, due to receive a stem cell transplant.

The chain joins TRBV29-1 to TRBJ2-3, with D maybe TRBD2 (5 bases). Germline-derived CDR1 and CDR2 are SQVTM and ANQGSEA. The germline V and J ends were trimmed by 0 bases and 3 bases, with 7 bases remaining between them. The CDR3 loop spans 13 amino acids. The CDR3 bases are TGCAGCGTTGAAGATTCGGGGACAGATACGCAGTATTTT. It codes for CSVEDSGTDTQYF.

This clonotype was detected only a few times. The chain employs TRBV7-2 and TRBJ2-3, with a weak D call TRBD2 (7 bases). Trimming stripped 3 bases from V and 5 bases from J, with 12 bases between. The CDR3 length is 14 residues. CDR1 is SGHTA and CDR2 is FQGNSA in the germline V gene. The CDR3 sequence is CASSLGGAQDTQYF. CDR3 DNA sequence: TGTGCCAGCAGCTTGGGGGGGGCCCAAGATACGCAGTATTTT.

This clonotype was seen ten or more times. V usage is TRBV29-1 and J usage is TRBJ2-7, with 9 bases fitting TRBD2. This CDR3 comprises 12 residues. Germline-derived CDR1 and CDR2 are SQVTM and ANQGSEA. V lost 5 bases, J lost 2 bases, and 1 base stayed unmatched. CDR3 in amino acids: CSVLAGTYEQYF. The CDR3 DNA reads TGCAGCGTTCTAGCGGGAACCTACGAGCAGTACTTC.

This clonotype was counted at least ten times. This chain links TRBV12-3 or TRBV12-4 with TRBJ2-7; possible D gene TRBD1, 6 bases. Trimming took 6 bases from V and 0 from J, leaving 12 bases between them. CDR3 size: 14 residues. Written as DNA, the CDR3 is TGTGCCAGCAGAAACAGGGTACTCTCCTACGAGCAGTACTTC. Its translation is CASRNRVLSYEQYF.

There are many counts of this clonotype. The chain combines TRBV18 with TRBJ1-1; tentative D call: TRBD1 (5 bases). The germline CDR1 and CDR2 sequences are KGHSH and LQKENI. The CDR3 has 16 residues. The V gene lost 5 bases and the J gene lost 0 bases, with 16 bases spanning the gap. CDR3 bases: TGTGCCAGCTCAACGATCGCGGGGGTAATGAACACTGAAGCTTTCTTT. It is translated as CASSTIAGVMNTEAFF.

CDR3 nucleotides: TGTGCCAGCAGACCCGGGACAGGGTCCTACGAGCAGTACTTC. This sequence encodes CASRPGTGSYEQYF. The chain couples TRBV6-1 to TRBJ2-7; 9 nucleotides line up with TRBD1. Unmatched junction bases numbered 4, after V lost 6 bases and J lost 1 base. Germline CDR1 is MNHNS and CDR2 is SASEGT. The CDR3 sequence is 14 residues long.

The chain is built from TRBV10-3 and TRBJ2-1; D remains ambiguous. Trimming removed 0 bases from V and 0 bases from J, with 9 bases in between. The CDR3 consists of 16 residues. Germline CDR1 and CDR2: ENHRY and SYGVKD. The CDR3 nucleotides read TGTGCCATCAGTGAGTCGAGGATGAGCTCCTACAATGAGCAGTTCTTC. Residues: CAISESRMSSYNEQFF.

This chain joins TRBV7-3 and TRBJ2-1; 10 bases map to TRBD1. This CDR3 has 14 amino acids. V lost 5 bases to trimming and J lost 9 bases; unmatched junction nucleotides: 7. The germline gives CDR1 SGHTA, CDR2 FQGTGA. CDR3 in amino acids: CASSDGTGAIEQFF. CDR3 nucleotides: TGTGCCAGCAGCGACGGGACAGGGGCAATTGAGCAGTTCTTC.

This clonotype was recorded at least ten times. DNA for the CDR3: TGCAGCGTTGAAGAGGGCCTTGAGGTTTACAATGAGCAGTTCTTC. It translates to CSVEEGLEVYNEQFF. The gene calls are TRBV29-1 and TRBJ2-1; D is unresolved. The V gene's germline CDR1 is SQVTM and CDR2 ANQGSEA. Trimming stripped 0 bases from V and 4 bases from J, with 13 bases between. The CDR3 contains 15 residues.

This clonotype was observed many times. The chain has TRBV12-3 or TRBV12-4 and TRBJ2-1; 9 nucleotides agree with TRBD1. This CDR3 is built from 12 residues. Trimming took 5 bases from V and 9 from J; bases not matched to a gene: 2. The CDR3 coding sequence is TGTGCCAGCAGTACAGGGGGCGGTGAGCAGTTCTTC. As protein: CASSTGGGEQFF.

This clonotype came up many times. In DNA, the CDR3 is TGTGCCAGCAGTTACTCCCGGGGGGGCATAGATACGCAGTATTTT. Its protein is CASSYSRGGIDTQYF. The chain combines TRBV6-5 with TRBJ2-3; the match to TRBD2 covers 8 bases. After removal of 0 bases from V and 5 bases from J, the junction contained 4 bases not matched to a gene. Germline V gene lookup returns CDR1 MNHEY and CDR2 SVGAGI. The CDR3 sequence is 15 residues long.

This clonotype was found many times. This chain joins TRBV6-5 and TRBJ2-1; a possible D gene is TRBD2 (7 bases). V shed 2 bases and J shed 0 bases, with 17 bases lying between them. This CDR3 is built from 18 residues. Germline CDR1 is MNHEY and CDR2 is SVGAGI. The CDR3 nucleotides are TGTGCCAGCAGTTACGGGGCGGGGGCGGCCCACTCCTACAATGAGCAGTTCTTC. The encoded protein is CASSYGAGAAHSYNEQFF.

At least ten counts were recorded for this clonotype. This chain joins TRBV5-1 and TRBJ1-1, with D perhaps TRBD1 (5 bases). V dropped 0 bases and J dropped 2 bases, with 11 bases sitting between them. Germline CDR1 is SGHRS and CDR2 is YFSETQ. The CDR3 loop spans 15 amino acids. The CDR3 reads CASSLDGRANTEAFF. The CDR3 coding sequence is TGCGCCAGCAGCTTGGACGGCAGGGCAAACACTGAAGCTTTCTTT. Full variable domain (remainder filled in from reference TRBV5-1 and TRBJ1-1): KAGVTQTPRYLIKTRGQQVTLSCSPISGHRSVSWYQQTPGQGLQFLFEYFSETQRNKGNFPGRFSGRQFSNSRSEMNVSTLELGDSALYLCASSLDGRANTEAFFGQGTRLTVV.

This clonotype was seen many times. The chain couples TRBV20-1 to TRBJ2-5; possible D gene TRBD2, 5 bases. Trimming left V 6 bases short and J 2 bases short, with 13 bases between. The V gene's germline CDR1 is DFQATT and CDR2 SNEGSKA (reference sequence). The CDR3 length is 13 residues. In nucleotides, the CDR3 is TGCAGTGCCGAGGGCCTAATTCAAGAGACCCAGTACTTC. Its translation is CSAEGLIQETQYF.

This clonotype occurred a few times. The V and J genes are TRBV7-2 and TRBJ2-4; 8 bases are a match to TRBD1. The CDR3 consists of 15 residues. The germline V gene has CDR1 SGHTA and CDR2 FQGNSA. J was trimmed by 9 bases and V by 0 bases; bases with no gene match: 7. Here the CDR3 reads CASSLATGGLTIQYF. CDR3 nucleotides: TGTGCCAGCAGCTTAGCAACAGGGGGGTTAACCATTCAGTACTTC.

This clonotype was detected ten times or more. This chain connects TRBV5-8 to TRBJ2-2; 10 bases are shared with TRBD2. The ends lost 5 bases at V and 6 bases at J; junction bases unmatched: 7. The CDR3 has 15 residues. CDR1 and CDR2 (germline): SGHTS, YDEGEE. This CDR3 is CASSWGLARSGELFF. The CDR3 bases are TGTGCCAGCAGTTGGGGACTAGCGAGGTCCGGGGAGCTGTTTTTT.

This clonotype was seen a few times. The genes are TRBV5-5 and TRBJ2-7, with 14 bases that match TRBD2. The CDR3 consists of 16 residues. V lost 5 bases to trimming and J lost 3 bases; unmatched junction nucleotides: 7. Germline loops: CDR1 SGHKS, CDR2 YYEKEE (reference sequence). CDR3 residues: CASSYRLAGGYYEQYF. The CDR3 DNA follows: TGTGCCAGCAGTTATAGACTAGCGGGAGGGTACTACGAGCAGTACTTC.

The table lists this clonotype with a few counts. The chain employs TRBV11-3 and TRBJ2-1; 10 bases align to TRBD2. There are 17 residues in the CDR3. Germline CDR1 is SGHNT and CDR2 is YENEEA. With V trimmed by 5 bases and J by 1 base, 8 bases remained unmatched. CDR3: CASSPSSGRASYNEQFF. In DNA form, the CDR3 reads TGTGCCAGCAGCCCCTCTAGCGGGAGAGCATCCTACAATGAGCAGTTCTTC.

This clonotype was counted many times. V gene TRBV2 combines with J gene TRBJ2-2, with 7 bases matching TRBD1. The germline gives CDR1 SNHLY, CDR2 FYNNEI. V lost 7 bases to trimming and J lost 4 bases; unmatched junction nucleotides: 3. The CDR3 loop spans 13 amino acids. DNA of the CDR3: TGTGCCAGCACTGGGACAGTCACCGGGGAGCTGTTTTTT. Amino acids: CASTGTVTGELFF.

This clonotype was counted many times. V is TRBV20-1 and J is TRBJ2-3; D unclear. This CDR3 comprises 14 residues. Looked up from germline, CDR1 is DFQATT and CDR2 is SNEGSKA (reference sequence). Trimming took 0 bases from V and 7 from J, leaving 14 bases between them. The CDR3 coding sequence is TGCAGTGCTAGAGAAATAGTGATAGCTTATACGCAGTATTTT. Translated: CSAREIVIAYTQYF.

This clonotype was picked up one time. The gene calls are TRBV2 and TRBJ2-1, with 8 bases aligning to TRBD2. The CDR3 is 15 residues long. Germline-derived CDR1 and CDR2 are SNHLY and FYNNEI. V shed 3 bases, J shed 4 bases, and the junction held 5 bases outside the gene matches. The CDR3 DNA is TGTGCCAGCAGTGATCAGCGGGGGTCGTACAATGAGCAGTTCTTC. Translation gives CASSDQRGSYNEQFF.

Many counts were recorded for this clonotype. The V call is TRBV20-1, the J call TRBJ2-5; D gene ambiguous. Germline CDR1 is DFQATT and CDR2 is SNEGSKA (reference sequence). The CDR3 runs 14 residues. V was cut by 0 bases and J by 2 bases, with 10 bases left in between. The CDR3 loop reads CSARDRQTQETQYF. In nucleotides, the CDR3 is TGCAGTGCTAGAGATCGGCAGACGCAAGAGACCCAGTACTTC.

This clonotype was counted only a few times. The V gene is TRBV20-1, the J gene TRBJ2-7; D gene unclear. The germline gives CDR1 DFQATT, CDR2 SNEGSKA (reference sequence). The CDR3 loop spans 12 amino acids. V was shortened by 5 bases and J by 3 bases, with 11 bases between the two germline ends. CDR3: CSAQRIDYEQYF. DNA for the CDR3: TGCAGTGCTCAGAGAATAGACTACGAGCAGTACTTC.

This clonotype appeared many times. The chain employs TRBV7-6 and TRBJ2-7; D may be TRBD1 (5 bases). The CDR3 has 14 amino acids. V shed 2 bases and J shed 5 bases, with 13 bases lying between them. Germline loops: CDR1 SGHVS, CDR2 FNYEAQ. The CDR3: CASSLSDLGDEQYF. The CDR3 DNA sequence: TGTGCCAGCAGCTTAAGTGACCTAGGGGACGAGCAGTACTTC.

This clonotype was seen at least ten times. The V and J genes are TRBV20-1 and TRBJ2-2, with 9 bases aligning to TRBD1. Germline V lookup: CDR1 DFQATT, CDR2 SNEGSKA (reference sequence). The trim removed 3 bases at V and 6 bases at J, leaving 2 bases unmatched. This CDR3 contains 13 residues. The CDR3 region is CSASYRGPGELFF. The CDR3 DNA reads TGCAGTGCTAGCTACAGGGGGCCCGGGGAGCTGTTTTTT.

The rearrangement links TRBV20-1 to TRBJ2-7; D is undetermined. This CDR3 is built from 15 residues. Germline V CDR1 and CDR2: DFQATT, SNEGSKA (reference sequence). Trimming shortened V by 1 base and J by 0 bases, and 13 bases separated the two germline ends. Written as DNA, the CDR3 is TGCAGTGCTAGAGTCTTAAGTGGATACTCCTACGAGCAGTACTTC. Its translation: CSARVLSGYSYEQYF.

The chain employs TRBV12-3 or TRBV12-4 and TRBJ1-3; the D is unclear. Trimming left V 7 bases short and J 8 bases short, with 21 bases between. This CDR3 is 15 amino acids long. The CDR3 nucleotides read TGTGCCAGCACCAGTTGGGGTCTCGCTGTGGACACCATATATTTT. Its protein is CASTSWGLAVDTIYF.